The 22 T cell receptor beta chains presented below share a single source sample, sequenced in a study of blood T cell repertoires in COVID-19. Clones were read by immunoSEQ multiplex PCR, and TCRdb kept only the in-frame ones, dropping some. The table includes around 100,000 clones, roughly nine tenths detected once. The specimen sequenced was peripheral blood. These receptors were collected from a human donor with active COVID-19. The donor label of this sample is uncertain.

This chain connects TRBV20-1 to TRBJ2-4; TRBD1 matches 8 bases. The V gene end was trimmed by 7 bases and the J gene end by 9 bases; junction bases not matched to a gene: 5. Germline V gene lookup returns CDR1 DFQATT and CDR2 SNEGSKA (reference sequence). The CDR3 length is 11 residues. The CDR3 region has the DNA TGCAGTGTTGGCGGACAGGGCATTCAGTACTTC. The encoded protein is CSVGGQGIQYF.

This clone was observed a single time. The J gene is TRBJ2-3, the V gene TRBV9; 12 bases agree with TRBD2. The trim removed 3 bases at V and 6 bases at J, leaving 5 bases unmatched. Germline CDR1 SGDLS, CDR2 YYNGEE. This CDR3 has 15 amino acids. The CDR3 coding sequence is TGTGCCAGCAGCGCCCTTACTAGCGGGGGGGATACGCAGTATTTT. This encodes CASSALTSGGDTQYF.

The V gene is TRBV15, the J gene TRBJ2-1, with 8 bases that match TRBD1. The germline V gene has CDR1 LNHNV and CDR2 YYDKDF (reference sequence). V dropped 6 bases and J dropped 9; count of bases not matched to a gene: 13. This CDR3 has 15 amino acids. In DNA form, the CDR3 reads TGTGCCACCAGAGGGCTTGGCAGGGGGCGATTTGAGCAGTTCTTC. This encodes CATRGLGRGRFEQFF.

The J gene is TRBJ2-5, the V gene TRBV6-6; 10 bases are shared with TRBD2. Per germline, CDR1 MNHNY and CDR2 SVGAGI (reference sequence). V lost 3 bases, J lost 4 bases, and 5 bases stayed unmatched. The CDR3 sequence is 15 residues long. CDR3 bases: TGTGCCAGCAGTTATGCTAGCGGGGGAGGAGAGACCCAGTACTTC. It codes for CASSYASGGGETQYF.

V gene TRBV5-4 combines with J gene TRBJ1-2; 8 bases agree with TRBD1. Trimming cost V 1 base and J 6 bases; bases outside gene matches: 8. The CDR3 is 15 residues long. The germline gives CDR1 SGHNT, CDR2 YYREEE (reference sequence). This CDR3 reads CASSLNSGGWDGYTF. In DNA, the CDR3 is TGTGCCAGCAGCTTGAATTCAGGGGGCTGGGATGGCTACACCTTC. Supplemented by reference TRBV5-4 and TRBJ1-2, the full variable domain reads ETGVTQSPTHLIKTRGQQVTLRCSSQSGHNTVSWYQQALGQGPQFIFQYYREEENGRGNFPPRFSGLQFPNYSSELNVNALELDDSALYLCASSLNSGGWDGYTFGSGTRLTVV.

The V and J genes are TRBV5-1 and TRBJ1-1, with TRBD1 identical over 11 bases. J lost 1 base, V lost 2 bases, and 4 bases had no gene match. Germline V lookup: CDR1 SGHRS, CDR2 YFSETQ. The CDR3 has 16 amino acids. In nucleotides, the CDR3 is TGCGCCAGCAGCTTAACCGGGACAGGGGGGAACACTGAAGCTTTCTTT. As protein: CASSLTGTGGNTEAFF.

The chain carries TRBV5-1 and TRBJ2-1; D tentatively reads TRBD1 or TRBD2 (5 bases each). Trimming cost V 4 bases and J 2 bases, with 13 bases left between them. The length of the CDR3 is 15 residues. Per the germline V gene, CDR1 is SGHRS and CDR2 is YFSETQ. The CDR3 DNA is TGCGCCAGCAGCCTGGAGGCAGGGACCTACAATGAGCAGTTCTTC. As protein: CASSLEAGTYNEQFF. The complete variable domain, with remaining parts taken from reference TRBV5-1 and TRBJ2-1, reads KAGVTQTPRYLIKTRGQQVTLSCSPISGHRSVSWYQQTPGQGLQFLFEYFSETQRNKGNFPGRFSGRQFSNSRSEMNVSTLELGDSALYLCASSLEAGTYNEQFFGPGTRLTVL.

The V call is TRBV6-5, the J call TRBJ2-1, with 8 bases lining up with TRBD1. CDR3 size: 15 residues. The ends lost 2 bases at V and 0 bases at J; junction bases unmatched: 0. Germline-derived CDR1 and CDR2 are MNHEY and SVGAGI. CDR3 coding DNA: TGTGCCAGCAGTTACACAGGGGGCTCCTACAATGAGCAGTTCTTC. This translates into CASSYTGGSYNEQFF.

The V gene is TRBV7-2, the J gene TRBJ1-3; D is uncertain. Germline CDR1 reads SGHTA; CDR2 reads FQGNSA. This CDR3 is 14 amino acids long. Trimming left V 1 base short and J 0 bases short, with 4 bases between. The CDR3 nucleotides read TGTGCCAGCAGCTTAGGCGGCTCTGGAAACACCATATATTTT. Translating gives CASSLGGSGNTIYF. Full variable domain (outside the CDR3, taken from reference TRBV7-2 and TRBJ1-3): GAGVSQSPSNKVTEKGKDVELRCDPISGHTALYWYRQSLGQGLEFLIYFQGNSAPDKSGLPSDRFSAERTGGSVSTLTIQRTQQEDSAVYLCASSLGGSGNTIYFGEGSWLTVV.

This chain links TRBV14 with TRBJ2-7; maybe TRBD2 (6 bases). Per the germline V gene, CDR1 is SGHDN and CDR2 is FVKESK. The CDR3 is made up of 13 amino acids. With 8 bases removed from V and 4 bases from J, the gap between germline ends came to 15 bases. CDR3 in amino acids: CASCERVGYEQYF. The CDR3 DNA follows: TGTGCCAGCTGCGAGCGGGTCGGTTACGAGCAGTACTTC. Complete variable domain (other parts from reference TRBV14 and TRBJ2-7): EAGVTQFPSHSVIEKGQTVTLRCDPISGHDNLYWYRRVMGKEIKFLLHFVKESKQDESGMPNNRFLAERTGGTYSTLKVQPAELEDSGVYFCASCERVGYEQYFGPGTRLTVT.

This chain connects TRBV4-2 to TRBJ2-3; tentatively, D is TRBD2 (5 bases). CDR1 and CDR2 from the germline V gene are LGHNA and YNFKEQ. This CDR3 spans 17 amino acids. V shed 1 base and J shed 6 bases, with 20 bases lying between them. The CDR3 nucleotides are TGTGCCAGCAGCCAAGCACACGCGGGTGACTCCGGGGATACGCAGTATTTT. Translated, it gives CASSQAHAGDSGDTQYF.

V usage is TRBV5-4 and J usage is TRBJ2-1; 8 bases match TRBD1. This CDR3 is 15 amino acids long. From germline, CDR1 is SGHNT and CDR2 YYREEE (reference sequence). Trimming cost V 4 bases and J 4 bases; bases outside gene matches: 7. The CDR3 loop reads CASSPRDRQYNEQFF. DNA for the CDR3: TGTGCCAGCAGCCCCCGGGACAGGCAATACAATGAGCAGTTCTTC. The variable domain in full, completed from reference TRBV5-4 and TRBJ2-1, reads ETGVTQSPTHLIKTRGQQVTLRCSSQSGHNTVSWYQQALGQGPQFIFQYYREEENGRGNFPPRFSGLQFPNYSSELNVNALELDDSALYLCASSPRDRQYNEQFFGPGTRLTVL.

The chain couples TRBV6-5 to TRBJ2-7; tentatively, D is TRBD1 (6 bases). CDR3 length: 15 residues. Trimming left V 2 bases short and J 2 bases short, with 13 bases between. Germline V gene data show CDR1 as MNHEY and CDR2 as SVGAGI. The DNA for the CDR3 is TGTGCCAGCAGTTACGGGACATTGGGAACCTACGAGCAGTACTTC. Translation gives CASSYGTLGTYEQYF.

The genes are TRBV7-9 and TRBJ1-3; D is possibly TRBD1 (5 bases). The germline gives CDR1 SEHNR, CDR2 FQNEAQ (reference sequence). The length of the CDR3 is 17 residues. The ends were cut back, 1 base at V and 1 base at J, with 14 bases in the middle. CDR3: CASSLDAAGPSGNTIYF. The CDR3, as DNA: TGTGCCAGCAGCTTAGACGCTGCGGGGCCTTCTGGAAACACCATATATTTT.

This clone is medium-sized. The rearrangement joins TRBV20-1 to TRBJ1-1; D unresolved. The CDR3 spans 20 residues. The germline V gene encodes CDR1 DFQATT and CDR2 SNEGSKA (reference sequence). The V end was cut by 3 bases, the J end by 2 bases, with 31 bases between. The CDR3 is CSASSRVPRARLPRNTEAFF. CDR3 nucleotides: TGCAGTGCTAGTTCCCGGGTACCCCGAGCAAGGCTACCCCGTAACACTGAAGCTTTCTTT.

The CDR3 here is CASRSLQGSNQPQHF. In DNA, the CDR3 is TGTGCCAGCAGGTCCCTTCAGGGTAGCAATCAGCCCCAGCATTTT. This rearrangement joins TRBV6-5 to TRBJ1-5, with D possibly TRBD1 on 5 matching bases. Trimming removed 6 bases at V and 0 bases at J, with 12 bases between. Germline CDR1 is MNHEY and CDR2 is SVGAGI. This CDR3 is 15 amino acids long.

This rearrangement joins TRBV6-6 to TRBJ2-3, with 9 bases aligning to TRBD2. The CDR3 has 16 amino acids. The V segment lost 2 bases and the J segment 1 base; nucleotides outside the gene matches: 4. The germline CDR1 and CDR2 sequences are MNHNY and SVGAGI (reference sequence). In DNA, the CDR3 is TGTGCCAGCAGTTACATCTTAGCGGGGGGCACAGATACGCAGTATTTT. This codes for CASSYILAGGTDTQYF.

The chain links TRBV3-1 (or the pseudogene TRBV3-2) to TRBJ2-3; the match to TRBD2 covers 8 bases. The CDR3 covers 16 residues. The J segment lost 3 bases and the V segment lost 3 bases, leaving 8 bases of the junction unmatched. Looked up from germline, CDR1 is LGHDT and CDR2 is YNNKEL (reference sequence). DNA for the CDR3: TGTGCCAGCAGCCATTTGCGGGGGGCCAGGACAGATACGCAGTATTTT. It codes for CASSHLRGARTDTQYF.

CDR3 region: CAISGGFRGNTEAFF. The DNA for the CDR3 is TGTGCCATCAGTGGAGGATTCAGGGGAAACACTGAAGCTTTCTTT. The genes are TRBV10-3 and TRBJ1-1; possibly TRBD1 for D (6 bases). Germline V lookup: CDR1 ENHRY, CDR2 SYGVKD. The V gene lost 4 bases and the J gene lost 2 bases, with 14 bases spanning the gap. The CDR3 runs 15 residues.

The chain carries TRBV30 and TRBJ1-6; D perhaps matches TRBD1 (5 bases). This CDR3 contains 16 residues. Trimming took off 2 bases at V and 3 bases at J, with 14 bases between the two ends. Per germline, CDR1 GTSNPN and CDR2 SVGIG (reference sequence). CDR3 amino acids: CAWSRGTSVYNSPLHF. The CDR3 nucleotides are TGTGCCTGGAGTCGGGGGACTTCCGTCTATAATTCACCCCTCCACTTT. The variable domain in full, with the rest retrieved from reference TRBV30 and TRBJ1-6, is SQTIHQWPATLVQPVGSPLSLECTVEGTSNPNLYWYRQAAGRGLQLLFYSVGIGQISSEVPQNLSASRPQDRQFILSSKKLLLSDSGFYLCAWSRGTSVYNSPLHFGNGTRLTVT.

This chain links TRBV11-2 with TRBJ1-2; D is unresolved. The CDR3 covers 14 residues. V lost 1 base, J lost 4 bases, and 10 bases lay in between. Germline CDR1 reads SGHAT; CDR2 reads FQNNGV. The CDR3 sequence: CASSLGWEGYGYTF. The DNA of the CDR3 is TGTGCCAGCAGCTTAGGGTGGGAGGGCTATGGCTACACCTTC.

This rearrangement joins TRBV14 to TRBJ1-6; no clear D gene. CDR1 and CDR2 from the germline V gene are SGHDN and FVKESK. The CDR3 extends over 13 amino acids. Trimming removed 2 bases at V and 10 bases at J, with 9 bases between. The CDR3 is CASSQQPSSPLHF. The CDR3 DNA is TGTGCCAGCAGCCAACAACCGAGCTCACCCCTCCACTTT.